This T cell receptor (beta chain) was observed in a study of cytomegalovirus exposure and HLA in healthy donors. V dropped 10 bases and J dropped 5 bases, with 13 bases sitting between them. Germline V gives CDR1 SNHLY, CDR2 FYNNEI. The CDR3 covers 12 residues. The study ran its PCR with 60 Vbeta and 13 Jbeta primers. Method: immunoSEQ multiplex PCR; TCRdb's copy keeps in-frame clones and lacks some. In all, the sample yields some 120,000 clones. With regard to this clone: What it recognizes is unknown.

Study-wide results and caveats: Accurate prediction of HLA-A and HLA-B alleles (for most subjects) was reportedly achieved from TCR beta sequences.

Sequences were obtained from PBMCs. This chain connects TRBV2 to TRBJ2-3; weak D call: TRBD1 (5 bases). This TCR derives from a man aged 35-49 years in good health and CMV-seronegative. CDR3 in amino acids: CATESQGDTQYF. The CDR3, as DNA: TGTGCCACCGAATCTCAGGGAGATACGCAGTATTTT.